What follows describes a single TCR beta chain. The ends were cut back, 7 bases at V and 1 base at J, with 10 bases in the middle. Germline CDR1 reads MNHEY; CDR2 reads SMNVEV (reference sequence). The CDR3 has 13 amino acids. The data belong to a study of patients and donors after allogeneic stem cell transplantation. TCRdb recomputed calls from the RT-PCR reads with MiXCR, one row per CDR3 protein. The sample holds some 87,000 distinct CDR3 sequences, under 50% seen once. This TCR was sampled from a human donor who was either an allogeneic HSCT recipient or a stem cell or donor lymphocyte infusion donor (not recorded which). It is not recorded whose cells these are; they may come from a transplant donor. This rearrangement joins TRBV27 to TRBJ1-1; D not certain. The specimen was blood, either unsorted or a sorted T cell fraction (not recorded which). The CDR3 bases are TGTGCCAGCACCCCCGGAAGGAACACTGAAGCTTTCTTT. Residues: CASTPGRNTEAFF.